This TCR beta chain appears in the sequencing data of a study of T cell responses to AZD1222 COVID-19 vaccine listed by TCRdb under 2021. About the investigation overall: TCR sequencing was performed for more than 230 trial participants, of whom 200 to 210 were given two doses of AZD1222 and around 25 were given two doses of MenACWY control vaccine. Enrollment into the trials was organized by age into subgroups of 18-55, 56-69 and 70-plus years, and those subgroups contained about 150, 27 and 61 TCR-sequenced participants, respectively.

The CDR3 regions of human TCRbeta chains were subjected to immunosequencing. The paper's data handling went like this. Repertoire TCRs were checked for matches against a reference library of SARS-CoV-2-specific TCRs that had been generated using the MIRA antigen-specificity platform. Breadth was defined as the fraction of unique TCRs that were SARS-CoV-2-associated, and depth was defined as the fraction of total T cells that were SARS-CoV-2-associated. Using the MIRA data, each spike-specific TCR was mapped to the spike region that the TCR reacts to and placed in a CD4 or CD8 class. Log10-transformed breadth and depth values were compared by one-way ANOVA with Sidak's multiple comparisons tests. In its TCRdb copy, this immuneACCESS table keeps in-frame sequences only and misses some clones. Where compared with another copy, unresolved V genes explain less than half of these, and the others have no known cause. The DNA gave D and trimming, while V, J and clone size come from that table. The sample table contains 80,000 or so clones; only one count was recorded for around nine tenths of them. The ten largest clones capture 3.3% of the sample.

Paper-wide results and their limitations: Participants were mostly white British and included more females than males, and it was suggested by the authors that clonal diversity may have been underestimated. Conclusions about previously exposed vaccinees are limited, since just six or seven AZD1222 recipients were seropositive for SARS-CoV-2 at baseline. Reportedly, close to half of the unique spike-specific TCRs recognized epitopes lying outside the regions that are mutated in the B.1.351 and B.1.1.7 variants. After two AZD1222 doses, both the breadth and the depth of spike-specific TCRs were significantly higher than at day 0 and than in MenACWY recipients. Because no samples from the day 14 peak response were available, repertoires could be characterized only after the peak T cell response. In the small 56-69-year group, the increase in depth fell short of significance, most likely because of low power. The whole spike protein was spanned by vaccine-associated CD4 TCRs, and dominant responses were seen in regions 160-218 and 743-854.

The time point label for this specimen denotes: about 28 days (+/-7) after the second vaccine dose. AZD1222 recipients with second doses at about 4 weeks or about 12 weeks were pooled, because spike-specific TCR depth and breadth did not differ between schedules. Vaccinee samples came from UK trials COV001 and COV002, including a single-blind randomized controlled phase 2/3 trial of AZD1222 (ChAdOx1 nCoV-19) in healthy adults. Trial participant PBMC samples were collected at day 0 and day 28 after the second dose for TCRbeta chain sequencing. Concerning this clone itself: No cognate antigen has been identified for it. The input lacks base qualities; no much larger clone sits a single base away.

The material sequenced was peripheral blood, taken 28 days after the second AZD1222 dose. The receptor's source is an adult who received the AZD1222 COVID-19 vaccine.

In nucleotide form, the sequence is TGTGCCAGCTCACTTACTCCAGGGGACAATCAGCCCCAGCATTTT. It is translated as CASSLTPGDNQPQHF. The sequence links TRBV18 to TRBJ1-5; the best D guess is TRBD1, with 6 bases matching. V and J are truncated by 4 bases and 3 bases respectively, leaving an intervening sequence of 13 bases. From the cysteine up to the phenylalanine, the CDR3 has a length of 15 residues. The DNA shown is the 45-base CDR3, in frame from base 1. CDR1 and CDR2 are drawn from the germline V gene: KGHSH, LQKENI.